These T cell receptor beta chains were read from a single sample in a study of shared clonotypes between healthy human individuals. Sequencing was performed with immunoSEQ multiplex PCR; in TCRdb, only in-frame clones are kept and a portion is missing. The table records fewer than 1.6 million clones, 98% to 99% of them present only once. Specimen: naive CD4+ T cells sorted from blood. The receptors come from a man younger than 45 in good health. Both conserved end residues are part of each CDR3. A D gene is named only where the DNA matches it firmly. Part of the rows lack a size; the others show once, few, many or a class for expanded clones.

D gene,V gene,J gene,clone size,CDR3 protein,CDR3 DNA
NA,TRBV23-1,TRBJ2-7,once,CASSHETGYQSYEQYF,TGCGCCAGCAGTCACGAAACAGGGTATCAATCCTACGAGCAGTACTTC
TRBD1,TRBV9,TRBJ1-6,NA,CASSADRANSPLHF,TGTGCCAGCAGCGCAGACAGGGCAAATTCACCCCTCCACTTT
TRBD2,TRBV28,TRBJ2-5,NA,CASSLLTSGGETQYF,TGTGCCAGCAGTTTATTGACTAGCGGGGGAGAGACCCAGTACTTC
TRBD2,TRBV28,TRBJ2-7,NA,CASSLGLAGAHEQYF,TGTGCCAGCAGTCTCGGACTAGCGGGAGCCCACGAGCAGTACTTC
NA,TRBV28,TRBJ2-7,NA,CASSLGTLSSYEQYF,TGTGCCAGCAGTTTAGGGACGCTGAGCTCCTACGAGCAGTACTTC
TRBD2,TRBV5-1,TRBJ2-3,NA,CASSLPLAESTDTQYF,TGCGCCAGCAGCTTGCCGCTAGCGGAAAGCACAGATACGCAGTATTTT
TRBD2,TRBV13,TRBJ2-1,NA,CASSPTRLAGVYEQFF,TGTGCCAGCAGCCCCACCAGACTAGCGGGAGTATATGAGCAGTTCTTC
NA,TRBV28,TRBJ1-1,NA,CASSLGLGAFF,TGTGCCAGCAGTTTAGGCCTAGGAGCTTTCTTT
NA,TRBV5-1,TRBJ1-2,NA,CASKRSGSDSAYGYTF,TGCGCCAGCAAGCGGTCAGGGTCTGATTCGGCCTATGGCTACACCTTC
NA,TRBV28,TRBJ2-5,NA,CASKTGVETQYF,TGTGCCAGCAAGACGGGAGTGGAGACCCAGTACTTC
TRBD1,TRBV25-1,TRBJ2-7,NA,CASSEDRTGRLREQYF,TGTGCCAGCAGTGAAGATAGGACAGGGAGGTTGAGGGAGCAGTACTTC
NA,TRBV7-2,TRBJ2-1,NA,CASSILQGNEQFF,TGTGCCAGCAGCATACTACAGGGCAATGAGCAGTTCTTC
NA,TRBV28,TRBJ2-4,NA,CASRLRQIAKNIQYF,TGTGCCAGCAGGCTCAGACAGATTGCCAAAAACATTCAGTACTTC
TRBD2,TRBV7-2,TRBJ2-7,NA,CASSRLAQSSYEQYF,TGTGCCAGCAGCCGACTAGCGCAAAGCTCCTACGAGCAGTACTTC
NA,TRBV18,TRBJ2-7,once,CASSPPVTTYEQYF,TGTGCCAGCTCACCACCTGTGACCACGTACGAGCAGTACTTC
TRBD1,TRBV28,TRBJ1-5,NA,CASSLGTGVNQPQHF,TGTGCCAGCAGTTTAGGGACAGGAGTTAATCAGCCCCAGCATTTT
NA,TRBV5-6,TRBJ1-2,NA,CASSAYRVVGYGYTF,TGTGCCAGCAGCGCATACAGGGTGGTGGGCTATGGCTACACCTTC
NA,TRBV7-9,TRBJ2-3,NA,CASSWASSTDTQYF,TGTGCCAGCAGCTGGGCATCTAGCACAGATACGCAGTATTTT
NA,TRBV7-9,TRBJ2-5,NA,CASSLATGMGETQYF,TGTGCCAGCAGCCTAGCGACAGGGATGGGGGAGACCCAGTACTTC
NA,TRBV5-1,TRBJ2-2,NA,CASSLGLGYTGELFF,TGCGCCAGCAGCTTGGGTCTCGGCTACACCGGGGAGCTGTTTTTT
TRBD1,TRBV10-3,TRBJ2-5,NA,CAISETGTGGAGWETQYF,TGTGCCATCAGTGAGACCGGGACAGGGGGCGCGGGTTGGGAGACCCAGTACTTC
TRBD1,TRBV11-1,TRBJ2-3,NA,CASSLGQGVNTDTQYF,TGTGCCAGCAGCTTAGGACAGGGGGTGAACACAGATACGCAGTATTTT
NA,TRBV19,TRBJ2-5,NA,CASSIAQLETQYF,TGTGCCAGTAGTATAGCACAGTTGGAGACCCAGTACTTC
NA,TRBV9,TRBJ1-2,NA,CASSVGPGPSFGYTF,TGTGCCAGCAGCGTAGGGCCGGGACCTAGCTTTGGCTACACCTTC
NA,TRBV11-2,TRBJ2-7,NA,CASSLSDSLYEQYF,TGTGCCAGCAGCTTAAGCGACTCTCTTTACGAGCAGTACTTC
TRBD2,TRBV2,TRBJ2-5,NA,CASRGGSKETQYF,TGTGCCAGCAGGGGCGGGAGTAAAGAGACCCAGTACTTC
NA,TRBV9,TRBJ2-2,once,CASSVGISGGGPGELFF,TGTGCCAGCAGCGTAGGGATTTCAGGAGGGGGGCCCGGGGAGCTGTTTTTT
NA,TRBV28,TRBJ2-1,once,CASSLIRMYNEQFF,TGTGCCAGCAGTTTGATCAGGATGTACAATGAGCAGTTCTTC
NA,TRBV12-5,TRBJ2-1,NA,CASGLGRDLYNEQFF,TGTGCTAGTGGCCTCGGGCGGGACCTCTACAATGAGCAGTTCTTC
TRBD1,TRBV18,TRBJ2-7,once,CASSITSVQGRYEQYF,TGTGCCAGCTCGATCACGTCGGTACAGGGGCGCTACGAGCAGTACTTC
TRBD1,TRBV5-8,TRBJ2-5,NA,CASSYEIRDRVNQETQYF,TGTGCCAGCAGCTACGAAATCCGGGACAGAGTAAATCAAGAGACCCAGTACTTC
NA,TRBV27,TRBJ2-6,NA,CASSLRTGGAKSSGANVLTF,TGTGCCAGCAGTTTACGGACTGGAGGGGCAAAGAGCTCTGGGGCCAACGTCCTGACTTTC
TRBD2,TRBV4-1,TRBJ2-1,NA,CASSQRLAGVGEQFF,TGCGCCAGCAGCCAAAGACTAGCGGGAGTGGGTGAGCAGTTCTTC
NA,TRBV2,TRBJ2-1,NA,CASSPSPGRYNEQFF,TGTGCCAGCAGCCCCTCTCCGGGAAGGTACAATGAGCAGTTCTTC
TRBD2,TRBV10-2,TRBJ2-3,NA,CASSDSTSGRWVTDTQYF,TGCGCCAGCAGTGATAGTACTAGCGGGAGGTGGGTCACAGATACGCAGTATTTT
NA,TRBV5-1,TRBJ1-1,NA,CASSLTLAEAFF,TGCGCCAGCAGCCTAACCCTCGCTGAAGCTTTCTTT
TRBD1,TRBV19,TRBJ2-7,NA,CASSTGQAIGSEQYF,TGTGCCAGTAGCACAGGACAGGCCATAGGGAGCGAGCAGTACTTC
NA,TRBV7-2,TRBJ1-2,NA,CASSIGGNYGYTF,TGTGCCAGCAGCATAGGTGGGAACTATGGCTACACCTTC